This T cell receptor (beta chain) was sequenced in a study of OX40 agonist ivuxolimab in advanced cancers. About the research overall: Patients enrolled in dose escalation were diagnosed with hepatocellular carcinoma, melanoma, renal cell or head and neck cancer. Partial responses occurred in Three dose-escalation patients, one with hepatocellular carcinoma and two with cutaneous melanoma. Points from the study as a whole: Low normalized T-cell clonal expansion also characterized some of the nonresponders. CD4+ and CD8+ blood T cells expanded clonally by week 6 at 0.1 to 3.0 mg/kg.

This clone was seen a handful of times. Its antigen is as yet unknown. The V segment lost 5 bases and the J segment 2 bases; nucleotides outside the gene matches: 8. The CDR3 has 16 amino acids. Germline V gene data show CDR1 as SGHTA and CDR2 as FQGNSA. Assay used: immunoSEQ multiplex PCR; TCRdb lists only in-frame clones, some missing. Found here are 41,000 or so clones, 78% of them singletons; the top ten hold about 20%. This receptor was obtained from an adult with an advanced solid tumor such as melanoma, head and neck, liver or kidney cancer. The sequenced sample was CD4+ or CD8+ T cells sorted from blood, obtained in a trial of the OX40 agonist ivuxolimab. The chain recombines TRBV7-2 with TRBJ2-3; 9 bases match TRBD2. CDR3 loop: CASSPTSGALTDTQYF. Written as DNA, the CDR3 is TGTGCCAGCAGCCCGACTAGCGGAGCCCTCACAGATACGCAGTATTTT.